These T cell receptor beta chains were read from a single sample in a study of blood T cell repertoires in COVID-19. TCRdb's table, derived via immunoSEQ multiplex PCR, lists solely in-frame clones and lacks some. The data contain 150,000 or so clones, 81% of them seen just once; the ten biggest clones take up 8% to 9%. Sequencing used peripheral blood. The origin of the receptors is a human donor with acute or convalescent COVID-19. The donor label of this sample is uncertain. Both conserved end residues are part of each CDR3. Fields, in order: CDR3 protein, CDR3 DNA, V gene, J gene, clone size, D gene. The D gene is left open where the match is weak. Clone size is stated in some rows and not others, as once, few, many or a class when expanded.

CDR3 protein: CASSGGQVRTEAFF
CDR3 DNA: TGTGCCAGCAGTGGCGGACAGGTCCGAACTGAAGCTTTCTTT
V gene: TRBV25-1
J gene: TRBJ1-1
clone size: NA
D gene: TRBD1

CDR3 protein: CASSQGMKRYGYTF
CDR3 DNA: TGTGCCAGTAGTCAGGGGATGAAGAGATATGGCTACACCTTC
V gene: TRBV19
J gene: TRBJ1-2
clone size: once
D gene: NA

CDR3 protein: CASSVEAGGGRKLFF
CDR3 DNA: TGTGCCAGCAGCGTAGAGGCAGGGGGCGGTCGAAAACTGTTTTTT
V gene: TRBV9
J gene: TRBJ1-4
clone size: NA
D gene: TRBD1

CDR3 protein: CASRSGQNTEAFF
CDR3 DNA: TGTGCCAGCAGATCAGGACAGAACACTGAAGCTTTCTTT
V gene: TRBV6-6
J gene: TRBJ1-1
clone size: once
D gene: NA

CDR3 protein: CSVYGTAGAGELFF
CDR3 DNA: TGCAGCGTTTACGGGACCGCGGGGGCCGGGGAGCTGTTTTTT
V gene: TRBV29-1
J gene: TRBJ2-2
clone size: NA
D gene: TRBD2

CDR3 protein: CASSSLRGGGGYTF
CDR3 DNA: TGTGCCAGTAGTAGTCTCCGGGGGGGAGGAGGCTACACCTTC
V gene: TRBV19
J gene: TRBJ1-2
clone size: NA
D gene: NA

CDR3 protein: CASSPQARSTDTQYF
CDR3 DNA: TGTGCCAGCAGCCCCCAAGCAAGATCCACAGATACGCAGTATTTT
V gene: TRBV5-4
J gene: TRBJ2-3
clone size: NA
D gene: NA

CDR3 protein: CASGSSGSDSTNTGELFF
CDR3 DNA: TGTGCTAGTGGTTCCTCCGGATCAGACTCAACGAACACCGGGGAGCTGTTTTTT
V gene: TRBV12-5
J gene: TRBJ2-2
clone size: NA
D gene: NA

CDR3 protein: CASSVVELAGGPGGELFF
CDR3 DNA: TGTGCCAGCAGCGTAGTCGAACTAGCGGGGGGGCCCGGCGGGGAGCTGTTTTTT
V gene: TRBV9
J gene: TRBJ2-2
clone size: NA
D gene: TRBD2

CDR3 protein: CASSLGTAHRGYTF
CDR3 DNA: TGTGCCAGCAGCTTAGGGACAGCCCATAGGGGCTACACCTTC
V gene: TRBV7-9
J gene: TRBJ1-2
clone size: NA
D gene: NA

CDR3 protein: CASSLRQGLDGYTF
CDR3 DNA: TGTGCCAGCAGCTTGCGGCAGGGGCTAGATGGCTACACCTTC
V gene: TRBV5-4
J gene: TRBJ1-2
clone size: NA
D gene: NA

CDR3 protein: CATSDWLGGEFRNEQFF
CDR3 DNA: TGTGCCACCAGTGATTGGCTAGGGGGCGAGTTCCGCAATGAGCAGTTCTTC
V gene: TRBV24-1
J gene: TRBJ2-1
clone size: NA
D gene: TRBD1

CDR3 protein: CASSEDEVIAGLVREQYF
CDR3 DNA: TGTGCCAGCAGTGAAGATGAGGTGATAGCGGGGCTCGTCAGAGAGCAGTATTTT
V gene: TRBV6-1
J gene: TRBJ2-3
clone size: NA
D gene: TRBD2

CDR3 protein: CASSGDRVYGYTF
CDR3 DNA: TGTGCCAGCAGCGGGGACAGGGTCTATGGCTACACCTTC
V gene: TRBV11-2
J gene: TRBJ1-2
clone size: NA
D gene: TRBD1

CDR3 protein: CASGGLGYEQYF
CDR3 DNA: TGTGCCAGCGGGGGCCTGGGCTACGAGCAGTACTTC
V gene: TRBV27
J gene: TRBJ2-7
clone size: NA
D gene: NA

CDR3 protein: CASRAGQFEAFF
CDR3 DNA: TGTGCCAGCAGGGCCGGACAGTTTGAAGCTTTCTTT
V gene: TRBV6-5
J gene: TRBJ1-1
clone size: NA
D gene: NA

CDR3 protein: CASSRLPTGGNYGYTF
CDR3 DNA: TGTGCCAGCAGCCGCCTTCCGACAGGGGGTAACTATGGCTACACCTTC
V gene: TRBV7-9
J gene: TRBJ1-2
clone size: NA
D gene: TRBD1

CDR3 protein: CASSSYTAGELFF
CDR3 DNA: TGTGCCAGCAGTTCCTATACGGCCGGGGAGCTGTTTTTT
V gene: TRBV6-5
J gene: TRBJ2-2
clone size: NA
D gene: NA

CDR3 protein: CASSRGGSGNYGYTF
CDR3 DNA: TGTGCCAGCAGCCGCGGGGGCAGCGGAAATTATGGCTACACCTTC
V gene: TRBV11-2
J gene: TRBJ1-2
clone size: NA
D gene: NA

CDR3 protein: CASSSPTSTDTQYF
CDR3 DNA: TGTGCCAGCAGCTCCCCGACTAGCACAGATACGCAGTATTTT
V gene: TRBV9
J gene: TRBJ2-3
clone size: NA
D gene: NA

CDR3 protein: CATSSGEGDTQYF
CDR3 DNA: TGTGCCACCAGTTCCGGGGAGGGAGATACGCAGTATTTT
V gene: TRBV24-1
J gene: TRBJ2-3
clone size: NA
D gene: TRBD2

CDR3 protein: CASSYMTDGYGYTF
CDR3 DNA: TGTGCCAGCAGTTACATGACAGACGGCTATGGCTACACCTTC
V gene: TRBV6-5
J gene: TRBJ1-2
clone size: few
D gene: NA

CDR3 protein: CATSAGRGANTGELFF
CDR3 DNA: TGTGCCACCAGTGCCGGCCGGGGGGCGAACACCGGGGAGCTGTTTTTT
V gene: TRBV24-1
J gene: TRBJ2-2
clone size: NA
D gene: TRBD2

CDR3 protein: CASSLADRGGEKLFF
CDR3 DNA: TGTGCCAGCAGCTTAGCGGACAGGGGTGGTGAAAAACTGTTTTTT
V gene: TRBV7-2
J gene: TRBJ1-4
clone size: once
D gene: TRBD1

CDR3 protein: CASSQTGGRNTGELFF
CDR3 DNA: TGCGCCAGCAGCCAAACCGGCGGCAGAAACACCGGGGAGCTGTTTTTT
V gene: TRBV5-1
J gene: TRBJ2-2
clone size: NA
D gene: NA

CDR3 protein: CATSDPLQGGEAFF
CDR3 DNA: TGTGCCACCAGTGATCCACTACAGGGGGGGGAAGCTTTCTTT
V gene: TRBV24-1
J gene: TRBJ1-1
clone size: NA
D gene: TRBD1

CDR3 protein: CASRDIGVYGYTF
CDR3 DNA: TGTGCCTCCCGGGACATTGGGGTCTATGGCTACACCTTC
V gene: TRBV19
J gene: TRBJ1-2
clone size: NA
D gene: NA

CDR3 protein: CASSLGTGGKETQYF
CDR3 DNA: TGCGCCAGCAGCTTGGGAACAGGGGGCAAGGAGACCCAGTACTTC
V gene: TRBV5-1
J gene: TRBJ2-5
clone size: NA
D gene: TRBD1

CDR3 protein: CASSSWTGQETQYF
CDR3 DNA: TGTGCCAGCAGTTCCTGGACAGGGCAAGAGACCCAGTACTTC
V gene: TRBV27
J gene: TRBJ2-5
clone size: NA
D gene: TRBD1

CDR3 protein: CASSQDWGQNEKLFF
CDR3 DNA: TGCGCCAGCAGCCAAGATTGGGGACAAAATGAAAAACTGTTTTTT
V gene: TRBV4-1
J gene: TRBJ1-4
clone size: NA
D gene: NA

CDR3 protein: CATSRGQGASYEQYF
CDR3 DNA: TGTGCCACCAGCAGAGGACAGGGGGCATCCTACGAGCAGTACTTC
V gene: TRBV15
J gene: TRBJ2-7
clone size: NA
D gene: TRBD1

CDR3 protein: CASSVTGQGNQPQHF
CDR3 DNA: TGTGCCAGTAGTGTGACAGGGCAAGGCAATCAGCCCCAGCATTTT
V gene: TRBV19
J gene: TRBJ1-5
clone size: many
D gene: TRBD1

CDR3 protein: CASSPGTGVSGEQFF
CDR3 DNA: TGTGCCAGCAGCCCCGGGACAGGAGTTTCGGGAGAGCAGTTCTTC
V gene: TRBV7-8
J gene: TRBJ2-1
clone size: NA
D gene: TRBD1

CDR3 protein: CASSYGDRGNYGYTF
CDR3 DNA: TGTGCCAGCAGTTACGGGGACAGGGGCAACTATGGCTACACCTTC
V gene: TRBV6-5
J gene: TRBJ1-2
clone size: NA
D gene: TRBD1

CDR3 protein: CASSYPGQRYNEQFF
CDR3 DNA: TGTGCCAGCAGTTACCCGGGACAGAGATACAATGAGCAGTTCTTC
V gene: TRBV6-5
J gene: TRBJ2-1
clone size: few
D gene: TRBD1